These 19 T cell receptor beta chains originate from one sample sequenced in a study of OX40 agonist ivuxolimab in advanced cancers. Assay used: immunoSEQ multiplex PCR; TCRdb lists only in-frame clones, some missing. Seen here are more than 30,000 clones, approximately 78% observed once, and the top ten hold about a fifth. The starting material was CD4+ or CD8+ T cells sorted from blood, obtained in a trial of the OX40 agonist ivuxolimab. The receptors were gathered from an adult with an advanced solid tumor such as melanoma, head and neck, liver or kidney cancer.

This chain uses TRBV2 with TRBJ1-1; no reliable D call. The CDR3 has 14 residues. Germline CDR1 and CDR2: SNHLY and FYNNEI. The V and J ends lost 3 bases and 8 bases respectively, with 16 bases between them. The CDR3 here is CASSEQRLALEAFF. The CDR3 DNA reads TGTGCCAGCAGTGAGCAGCGACTAGCCTTGGAAGCTTTCTTT.

CDR3: CASSSSEAFF. CDR3 in DNA: TGTGCCAGCAGCTCCAGTGAAGCTTTCTTT. V gene TRBV21-1 combines with J gene TRBJ1-1; the D segment call TRBD1 is taken from the table without a DNA check. TRBV21-1 counts as a pseudogene. The CDR3 totals 10 residues.

The CDR3 coding sequence is TGTGCCAGCAGTACCCTGACTAGCGGGAGTTATGAGCAGTTCTTC. Translated, it gives CASSTLTSGSYEQFF. V is TRBV27 and J is TRBJ2-1, with 12 bases fitting TRBD2. There are 15 residues in the CDR3. Germline V gives CDR1 MNHEY, CDR2 SMNVEV (reference sequence). Losses at the gene ends were 5 bases for V and 8 bases for J; bases not matched to a gene: 7.

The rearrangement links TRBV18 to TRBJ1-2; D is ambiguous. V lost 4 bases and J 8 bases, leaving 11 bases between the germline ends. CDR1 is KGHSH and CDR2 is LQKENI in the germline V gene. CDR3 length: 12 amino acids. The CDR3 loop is CASSQQREGYTF. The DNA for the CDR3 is TGTGCCAGCTCACAGCAGCGAGAGGGCTACACCTTC.

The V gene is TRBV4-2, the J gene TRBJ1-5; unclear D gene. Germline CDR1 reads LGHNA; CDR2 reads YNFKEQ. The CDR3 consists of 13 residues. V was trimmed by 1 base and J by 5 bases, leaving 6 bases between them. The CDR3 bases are TGTGCCAGCAGCCAAGGTGAAGATCAGCCCCAGCATTTT. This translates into CASSQGEDQPQHF.

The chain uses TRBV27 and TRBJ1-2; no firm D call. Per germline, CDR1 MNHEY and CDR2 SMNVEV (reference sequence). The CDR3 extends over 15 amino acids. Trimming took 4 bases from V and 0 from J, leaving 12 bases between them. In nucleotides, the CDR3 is TGTGCCAGCAGTTCGAGACGGGAAGCTAACTATGGCTACACCTTC. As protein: CASSSRREANYGYTF.

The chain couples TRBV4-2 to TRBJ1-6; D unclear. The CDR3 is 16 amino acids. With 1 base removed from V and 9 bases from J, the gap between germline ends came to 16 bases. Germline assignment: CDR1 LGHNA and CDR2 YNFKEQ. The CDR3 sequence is CASSQAFRSGSSPLHF. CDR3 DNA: TGTGCCAGCAGCCAAGCCTTTAGGTCGGGAAGTTCACCCCTCCACTTT.

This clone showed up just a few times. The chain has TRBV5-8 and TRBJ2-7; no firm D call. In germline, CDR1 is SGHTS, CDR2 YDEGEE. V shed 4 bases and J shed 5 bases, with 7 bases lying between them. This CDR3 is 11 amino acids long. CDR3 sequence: CASSPRNEQYF. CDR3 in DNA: TGTGCCAGCAGCCCACGAAACGAGCAGTACTTC.

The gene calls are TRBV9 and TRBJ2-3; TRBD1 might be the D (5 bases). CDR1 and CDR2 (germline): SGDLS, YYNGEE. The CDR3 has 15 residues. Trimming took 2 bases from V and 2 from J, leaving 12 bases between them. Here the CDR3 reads CASSVSQGVTDTQYF. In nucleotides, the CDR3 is TGTGCCAGCAGCGTCAGCCAGGGCGTCACAGATACGCAGTATTTT. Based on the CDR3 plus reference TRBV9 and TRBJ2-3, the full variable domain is DSGVTQTPKHLITATGQRVTLRCSPRSGDLSVYWYQQSLDQGLQFLIQYYNGEERAKGNILERFSAQQFPDLHSELNLSSLELGDSALYFCASSVSQGVTDTQYFGPGTRLTVL.

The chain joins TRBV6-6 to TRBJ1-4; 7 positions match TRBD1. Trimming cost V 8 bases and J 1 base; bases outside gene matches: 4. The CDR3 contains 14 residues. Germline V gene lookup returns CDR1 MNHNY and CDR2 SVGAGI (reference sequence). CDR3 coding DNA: TGTGCCAGCCGACAGGGAGTAACTAATGAAAAACTGTTTTTT. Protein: CASRQGVTNEKLFF.

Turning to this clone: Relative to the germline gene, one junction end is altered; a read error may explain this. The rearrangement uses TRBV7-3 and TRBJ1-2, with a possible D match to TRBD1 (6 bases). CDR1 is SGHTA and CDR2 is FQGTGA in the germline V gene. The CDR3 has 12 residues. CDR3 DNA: TGTGCCAGCAGCTTGTTTATCGGACAGATGGCCTTC. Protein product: CASSLFIGQMAF.

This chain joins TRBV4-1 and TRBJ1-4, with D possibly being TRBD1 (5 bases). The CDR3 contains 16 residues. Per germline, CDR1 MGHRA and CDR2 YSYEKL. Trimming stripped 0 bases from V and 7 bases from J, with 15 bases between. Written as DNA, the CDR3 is TGCGCCAGCAGCCAAGATGGGGCAGGGCTAACTGAAAAACTGTTTTTT. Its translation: CASSQDGAGLTEKLFF.

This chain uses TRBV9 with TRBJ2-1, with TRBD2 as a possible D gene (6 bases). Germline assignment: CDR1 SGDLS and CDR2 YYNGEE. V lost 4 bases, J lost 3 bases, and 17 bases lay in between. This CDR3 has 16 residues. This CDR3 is CASSPLSRTNYNEQFF. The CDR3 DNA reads TGTGCCAGCAGCCCCCTGAGTAGGACTAACTACAATGAGCAGTTCTTC.

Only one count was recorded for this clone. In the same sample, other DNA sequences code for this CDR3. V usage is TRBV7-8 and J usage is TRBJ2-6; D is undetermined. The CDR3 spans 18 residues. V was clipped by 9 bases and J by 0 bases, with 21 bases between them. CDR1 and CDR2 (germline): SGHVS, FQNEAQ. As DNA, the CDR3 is TGTGCCAGTAGCCCCGTCAGGACGGTTTCCTCTGGGGCCAACGTCCTGACTTTC. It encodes CASSPVRTVSSGANVLTF.

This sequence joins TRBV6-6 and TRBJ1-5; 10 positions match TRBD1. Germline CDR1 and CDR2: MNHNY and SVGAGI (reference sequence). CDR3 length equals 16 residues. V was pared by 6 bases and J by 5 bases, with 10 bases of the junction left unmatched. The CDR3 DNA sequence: TGTGCCAGCAGCCCAAGCGACAGGGGGCAGTATCAGCCCCAGCATTTT. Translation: CASSPSDRGQYQPQHF.

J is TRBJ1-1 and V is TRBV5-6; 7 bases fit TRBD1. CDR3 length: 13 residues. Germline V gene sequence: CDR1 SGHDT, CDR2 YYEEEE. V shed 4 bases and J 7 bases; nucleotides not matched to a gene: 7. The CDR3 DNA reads TGTGCCAGCAGCCCGGGACAGTTACTTGAAGCTTTCTTT. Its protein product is CASSPGQLLEAFF.

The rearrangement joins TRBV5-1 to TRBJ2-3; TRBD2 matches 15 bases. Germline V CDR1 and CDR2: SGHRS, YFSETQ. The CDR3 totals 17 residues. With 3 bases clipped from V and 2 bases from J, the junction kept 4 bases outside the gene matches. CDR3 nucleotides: TGCGCCAGCAGCTCAGGACTAGCGGGAGGGCCCACAGATACGCAGTATTTT. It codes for CASSSGLAGGPTDTQYF.

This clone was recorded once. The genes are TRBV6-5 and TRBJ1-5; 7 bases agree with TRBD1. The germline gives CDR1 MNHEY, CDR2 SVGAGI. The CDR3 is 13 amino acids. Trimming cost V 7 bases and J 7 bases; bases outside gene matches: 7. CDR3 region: CASTGQRGQPQHF. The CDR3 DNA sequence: TGTGCCAGCACGGGACAGCGGGGACAGCCCCAGCATTTT.

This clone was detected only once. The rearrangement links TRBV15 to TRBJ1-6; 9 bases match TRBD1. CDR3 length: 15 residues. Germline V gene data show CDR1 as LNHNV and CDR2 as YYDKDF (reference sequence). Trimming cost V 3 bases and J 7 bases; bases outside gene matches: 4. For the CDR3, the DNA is TGTGCCACCAGCAGTTTCGGGACAGGGAATTCACCCCTCCACTTT. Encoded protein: CATSSFGTGNSPLHF.